A single sample is the source of the 28 T cell receptor beta chains below, sequenced in a study of blood T cell repertoires in COVID-19. The method was immunoSEQ multiplex PCR; TCRdb's version includes in-frame clones alone and lacks a portion of them. In the table there are some 95,000 clones, roughly nine tenths of which are singletons. Sequencing input: peripheral blood. Every receptor here comes from a man between 65 and 85 years old with acute or convalescent COVID-19.

This clone has a single count. This sequence joins TRBV3-1 (or the pseudogene TRBV3-2) and TRBJ1-2; D is perhaps TRBD1 (6 bases). Germline CDR1 is LGHDT and CDR2 is YNNKEL (reference sequence). Trimming took 2 bases from V and 2 from J, leaving 12 bases between them. The CDR3 is made up of 15 amino acids. CDR3 DNA: TGTGCCAGCAGCCAAACCCCCGACAGGAACTATGGCTACACCTTC. Translation gives CASSQTPDRNYGYTF.

V and J are TRBV6-1 and TRBJ2-7; TRBD1 aligns across 8 bases. The CDR3 is made up of 16 amino acids. Unmatched junction bases numbered 13, after V lost 3 bases and J lost 6 bases. Germline-derived CDR1 and CDR2 are MNHNS and SASEGT. The CDR3 reads CASSDSRTGSYSEQYF. CDR3 nucleotides: TGTGCCAGCAGTGATTCTCGGACAGGGTCCTACAGCGAGCAGTACTTC.

This clone was detected only once. This chain connects TRBV2 to TRBJ2-5, with D perhaps TRBD1 (6 bases). The CDR3 is made up of 13 amino acids. Germline V lookup: CDR1 SNHLY, CDR2 FYNNEI. With 7 bases removed from V and 3 bases from J, the gap between germline ends came to 12 bases. The chain's CDR3 is CASTLRTEETQYF. In DNA, the CDR3 is TGTGCCAGCACCCTCCGGACAGAAGAGACCCAGTACTTC. Based on the CDR3 plus reference TRBV2 and TRBJ2-5, the full variable domain is EPEVTQTPSHQVTQMGQEVILRCVPISNHLYFYWYRQILGQKVEFLVSFYNNEISEKSEIFDDQFSVERPDGSNFTLKIRSTKLEDSAMYFCASTLRTEETQYFGPGTRLLVL.

The genes are TRBV7-2 and TRBJ2-7; no firm D call. V was shortened by 4 bases and J by 0 bases, with 7 bases between the two germline ends. Germline V gene data show CDR1 as SGHTA and CDR2 as FQGNSA. This CDR3 comprises 13 residues. The CDR3 loop reads CASSSTFSYEQYF. The CDR3 nucleotides are TGTGCCAGCAGCTCCACATTCTCCTACGAGCAGTACTTC.

The chain joins TRBV7-3 to TRBJ1-1; TRBD1 matches at 8 bases. Germline values: CDR1 SGHTA, CDR2 FQGTGA. The V segment lost 0 bases and the J segment 1 base; nucleotides outside the gene matches: 16. The CDR3 is 20 residues long. CDR3 nucleotide sequence: TGTGCCAGCAGCTTAACATGGGGGACAGGCAAGGACACCCCGAACACTGAAGCTTTCTTT. This sequence encodes CASSLTWGTGKDTPNTEAFF. Full variable domain (remainder filled in from reference TRBV7-3 and TRBJ1-1): GAGVSQTPSNKVTEKGKYVELRCDPISGHTALYWYRQSLGQGPEFLIYFQGTGAADDSGLPNDRFFAVRPEGSVSTLKIQRTERGDSAVYLCASSLTWGTGKDTPNTEAFFGQGTRLTVV.

J is TRBJ2-3 and V is TRBV5-1; no definite D call. The CDR3 runs to 15 residues. CDR1 and CDR2 from the germline V gene are SGHRS and YFSETQ. Trimming pared 4 bases from V and 1 base from J, leaving 13 bases between. CDR3 nucleotide sequence: TGCGCCAGCAGCCACCCCAACCAGGGCACAGATACGCAGTATTTT. It specifies CASSHPNQGTDTQYF.

This sequence joins TRBV11-2 and TRBJ1-2; 7 positions match TRBD1. Germline CDR1 reads SGHAT; CDR2 reads FQNNGV. V was clipped by 5 bases and J by 3 bases; unmatched bases: 9. This CDR3 has 15 amino acids. In DNA, the CDR3 is TGTGCCAGCAGCCCTGGGACAGCGGACTACTATGGCTACACCTTC. Its protein is CASSPGTADYYGYTF.

The V call is TRBV7-9, the J call TRBJ2-3; D possibly corresponds to TRBD1 (5 bases). Germline-derived CDR1 and CDR2 are SEHNR and FQNEAQ (reference sequence). Between the trimmed V and J ends, which lost 5 bases and 2 bases, there was a span of 11 bases. This CDR3 contains 14 residues. The CDR3: CASSPRQYTDTQYF. DNA of the CDR3: TGTGCCAGCAGCCCAAGACAGTACACAGATACGCAGTATTTT. Full variable domain (rest looked up from reference TRBV7-9 and TRBJ2-3): DTGVSQNPRHKITKRGQNVTFRCDPISEHNRLYWYRQTLGQGPEFLTYFQNEAQLEKSRLLSDRFSAERPKGSFSTLEIQRTEQGDSAMYLCASSPRQYTDTQYFGPGTRLTVL.

The V call is TRBV5-1, the J call TRBJ1-2, with D hard to call. Trimming shortened V by 0 bases and J by 4 bases, and 13 bases separated the two germline ends. CDR1 is SGHRS and CDR2 is YFSETQ in the germline V gene. This CDR3 region has 15 residues. Here the CDR3 DNA reads TGCGCCAGCAGCTTGGCCCAGGATATACCCTATGGCTACACCTTC. This translates into CASSLAQDIPYGYTF.

The chain is built from TRBV5-8 and TRBJ1-2; 7 bases match TRBD1. Germline values: CDR1 SGHTS, CDR2 YDEGEE. Germline trimming cut 4 bases from V and 3 bases from J; bases unmatched to any gene: 9. CDR3 size: 15 residues. CDR3 in DNA: TGTGCCAGCAGCAGAAGGGACAGTAAATACTATGGCTACACCTTC. Translation: CASSRRDSKYYGYTF.

A few counts support this clone. The chain couples TRBV5-8 to TRBJ1-5; no reliable D call. V lost 6 bases to trimming and J lost 3 bases, with 19 bases between them. The CDR3 spans 16 residues. Germline-derived CDR1 and CDR2 are SGHTS and YDEGEE. CDR3: CASTQYGLSPNQPQHF. CDR3 nucleotide sequence: TGTGCCAGCACTCAATACGGACTTAGCCCCAATCAGCCCCAGCATTTT.

The V call is TRBV7-8, the J call TRBJ1-5, with D possibly being TRBD1 (6 bases). Germline CDR1 and CDR2: SGHVS and FQNEAQ. Trimming removed 1 base from V and 5 bases from J, with 18 bases in between. The CDR3 extends over 17 amino acids. As DNA, the CDR3 is TGTGCCAGCAGCTTAGAACGACAGGAAACTCCCTATCAGCCCCAGCATTTT. It translates to CASSLERQETPYQPQHF.

This chain joins TRBV6-5 and TRBJ2-7; TRBD2 matches at 8 bases. J lost 2 bases, V lost 6 bases, and 6 bases had no gene match. Germline V CDR1 and CDR2: MNHEY, SVGAGI. The CDR3 is made up of 14 amino acids. CDR3 region: CASRALGGAYEQYF. The CDR3 DNA reads TGTGCCAGCAGGGCACTCGGGGGGGCCTACGAGCAGTACTTC.

The V call is TRBV5-4, the J call TRBJ1-2, with 7 bases fitting TRBD1. Germline values: CDR1 SGHNT, CDR2 YYREEE (reference sequence). With V trimmed by 8 bases and J by 1 base, 11 bases remained unmatched. The CDR3 extends over 15 amino acids. This CDR3 reads CASQGVSGINYGYTF. CDR3 coding DNA: TGTGCCAGTCAGGGGGTGTCAGGGATTAACTATGGCTACACCTTC.

This clone was recorded once. This chain joins TRBV5-1 and TRBJ1-2, with unresolved D. CDR1 and CDR2 from the germline V gene are SGHRS and YFSETQ. V lost 0 bases and J lost 0, with 12 bases in between. This CDR3 has 16 residues. The CDR3 region is CASSLGSEFSNYGYTF. Here the CDR3 DNA reads TGCGCCAGCAGCTTGGGTTCGGAGTTCTCTAACTATGGCTACACCTTC.

The chain has TRBV6-5 and TRBJ1-2; 9 bases are a match to TRBD1. CDR1 is MNHEY and CDR2 is SVGAGI in the germline V gene. The CDR3 covers 15 residues. The junction had 7 bases not matched to a gene; V was cut back by 6 bases and J by 2 bases. CDR3 residues: CASRTSGQGNYGYTF. The CDR3 DNA reads TGTGCCAGCAGAACCTCGGGACAGGGCAACTATGGCTACACCTTC.

The chain combines TRBV6-4 with TRBJ2-7; TRBD1 matches at 7 bases. Germline assignment: CDR1 MRHNA and CDR2 SNTAGT. The V and J ends lost 4 bases and 2 bases, in that order; junction bases with no gene match: 14. This CDR3 has 17 amino acids. The CDR3 here is CASSVQQGSGTTYEQYV. CDR3 in DNA: TGTGCCAGCAGTGTCCAACAGGGGTCCGGCACTACCTACGAGCAGTACGTC.

This chain uses TRBV2 with TRBJ1-5; TRBD1 matches 8 bases. Germline-derived CDR1 and CDR2 are SNHLY and FYNNEI. The CDR3 extends over 18 amino acids. V shed 1 base, J shed 0 bases, and the junction held 8 bases outside the gene matches. The CDR3 sequence: CASSEGRGRTYSNQPQHF. Here the CDR3 DNA reads TGTGCCAGCAGTGAAGGCAGGGGGCGTACTTATAGCAATCAGCCCCAGCATTTT.

The CDR3: CASSQDSRRRVPHEQYF. In DNA, the CDR3 is TGCGCCAGCAGCCAAGACAGCCGGCGGAGGGTCCCCCACGAGCAGTACTTC. The chain combines TRBV4-1 with TRBJ2-7, with a tentative D call TRBD2 (6 bases). Germline V gene data show CDR1 as MGHRA and CDR2 as YSYEKL. The V gene lost 0 bases and the J gene lost 5 bases, with 20 bases spanning the gap. The CDR3 is made up of 17 amino acids.

This chain connects TRBV2 to TRBJ1-1; D uncertain. The CDR3 totals 12 residues. Germline CDR1 reads SNHLY; CDR2 reads FYNNEI. V was pared by 6 bases and J by 5 bases, with 10 bases between. CDR3 nucleotides: TGTGCCAGCAGCGAAAGAGGAACTGAAGCTTTCTTT. Translated: CASSERGTEAFF. The full variable domain, in which reference TRBV2 and TRBJ1-1 provide the parts outside the CDR3, is EPEVTQTPSHQVTQMGQEVILRCVPISNHLYFYWYRQILGQKVEFLVSFYNNEISEKSEIFDDQFSVERPDGSNFTLKIRSTKLEDSAMYFCASSERGTEAFFGQGTRLTVV.

The chain links TRBV4-2 to TRBJ1-2; weak D call: TRBD1 (6 bases). The germline V gene encodes CDR1 LGHNA and CDR2 YNFKEQ. V shed 0 bases and J shed 8 bases, with 16 bases lying between them. The CDR3 covers 15 residues. The chain's CDR3 is CASSQDLSTGLGYTF. In DNA form, the CDR3 reads TGTGCCAGCAGCCAAGATCTAAGCACAGGGTTAGGCTACACCTTC.

This sequence joins TRBV4-2 and TRBJ2-7, with 7 positions matching TRBD1. Germline V lookup: CDR1 LGHNA, CDR2 YNFKEQ. The V and J ends lost 4 bases and 9 bases, in that order; junction bases with no gene match: 15. CDR3 length: 15 residues. The CDR3 DNA follows: TGTGCCAGCAGCCTAATGACAGGGAATAACGATGTGCAGTACTTC. The encoded protein is CASSLMTGNNDVQYF.

The J gene is TRBJ2-1, the V gene TRBV5-4; D remains unclear. Germline V gives CDR1 SGHNT, CDR2 YYREEE (reference sequence). The V gene lost 0 bases and the J gene lost 7 bases, with 8 bases spanning the gap. The CDR3 is made up of 13 amino acids. CDR3: CASSLDFGNEQFF. The CDR3 nucleotides are TGTGCCAGCAGCTTGGATTTCGGGAATGAGCAGTTCTTC.

CDR3 amino acids: CAISANAGTGGRSYNSPLHF. The CDR3 coding sequence is TGTGCCATCAGTGCCAATGCCGGGACAGGGGGAAGGTCCTATAATTCACCCCTCCACTTT. The V gene is TRBV10-3, the J gene TRBJ1-6; TRBD1 agrees at 11 bases. Germline V gives CDR1 ENHRY, CDR2 SYGVKD. CDR3 size: 20 residues. The V gene end was trimmed by 4 bases and the J gene end by 1 base; junction bases not matched to a gene: 12.

This chain uses TRBV10-2 with TRBJ2-2; 7 bases match TRBD2. This CDR3 is built from 15 residues. Germline V CDR1 and CDR2: WSHSY, SAAADI. V trimming: 6 bases; J trimming: 2 bases; junction bases outside the gene matches: 6. CDR3: CASRKTSSNTGELFF. The CDR3 bases are TGCGCCAGCAGGAAGACTAGCTCCAACACCGGGGAGCTGTTTTTT.

The chain combines TRBV7-2 with TRBJ1-3; maybe TRBD1 (5 bases). The CDR3 runs 16 residues. Between the trimmed V and J ends, which lost 5 bases and 2 bases, there was a span of 16 bases. Per germline, CDR1 SGHTA and CDR2 FQGNSA. The CDR3 region is CASSTKLSGTGNTIYF. The CDR3 DNA is TGTGCCAGCAGCACTAAGCTTTCAGGGACTGGAAACACCATATATTTT.

The J gene is TRBJ2-2, the V gene TRBV28; TRBD2 matches 7 bases. The trim removed 6 bases at V and 1 base at J, leaving 2 bases unmatched. The CDR3 loop spans 14 amino acids. Germline V lookup: CDR1 MDHEN, CDR2 SYDVKM. As DNA, the CDR3 is TGTGCCAGCAGCCCGGGGGGGAACACCGGGGAGCTGTTTTTT. Amino acids: CASSPGGNTGELFF. Drawing the rest from reference TRBV28 and TRBJ2-2, the complete variable domain is DVKVTQSSRYLVKRTGEKVFLECVQDMDHENMFWYRQDPGLGLRLIYFSYDVKMKEKGDIPEGYSVSREKKERFSLILESASTNQTSMYLCASSPGGNTGELFFGEGSRLTVL.

The chain employs TRBV9 and TRBJ2-1; 8 nucleotides match TRBD2. V trimming: 0 bases; J trimming: 3 bases; junction bases outside the gene matches: 11. The CDR3 is 18 residues long. CDR1 SGDLS and CDR2 YYNGEE come from the germline V gene. Written as DNA, the CDR3 is TGTGCCAGCAGCGTAGGGGCGGGGGGCCCACTTCTCTACAATGAGCAGTTCTTC. Encoded protein: CASSVGAGGPLLYNEQFF.